Listed below are T cell receptor beta chains from one sample, sequenced in a study of T-cell memory formation after mild COVID-19. TCRdb called the 5' RACE reads again in MiXCR, with one record for every CDR3 protein. This table has a few hundred thousand distinct CDR3 sequences, more than 15% appearing once. The source material was PBMCs or a T cell subset sorted from them (not recorded which). Receptor source: a man in his late teens or twenties who had mild COVID-19 (a few samples of this study predate the infection). Cell type and time point are not known. The CDR3 runs from the conserved cysteine through the conserved F or W. D genes are given only for firm matches.

TRBD1	TRBJ2-1	TRBV9	CASSVGTGARSYNEQFF
NA	TRBJ2-3	TRBV20-1	CSAPITGRPTDTQYF
NA	TRBJ2-2	TRBV12-3/TRBV12-4	CASSANRDYTGELFF
NA	TRBJ1-5	TRBV12-3/TRBV12-4	CASNHQGPNQPQHF
TRBD1	TRBJ2-7	TRBV7-7	CASSSGQVKFTYEQYF
NA	TRBJ2-7	TRBV2	CASTPGYEQYF
NA	TRBJ2-1	TRBV6-5	CASSYSPLFSSRSYNEQFF
NA	TRBJ1-1	TRBV12-3/TRBV12-4	CASSFDRNTEAFF
NA	TRBJ1-5	TRBV7-6	CASSSGYHQPQHF
TRBD1	TRBJ1-1	TRBV12-3/TRBV12-4	CASRPSGQGNTEAFF
NA	TRBJ1-1	TRBV5-1	CASSLQEMNTEAFF
NA	TRBJ1-1	TRBV5-1	CASSRPSQGMNTEAFF
TRBD1	TRBJ1-1	TRBV25-1	CASSDHRGNTEAFF
NA	TRBJ2-2	TRBV21-1	CASSKEQGNTGELFF
NA	TRBJ1-4	TRBV3-1	CASLGGSGKLFF
NA	TRBJ2-1	TRBV27	CASRRVDSSYNEQFF
NA	TRBJ1-1	TRBV27	CASSPSRGGSTEAFF
NA	TRBJ2-2	TRBV5-6	CASSFPPGTNTGELFF
NA	TRBJ1-1	TRBV6-1	CASSVQLDTEAFF
NA	TRBJ2-6	TRBV6-2/TRBV6-3	CASGSLGANVLTF
NA	TRBJ2-5	TRBV7-2	CASSLDGYQETQYF
TRBD1	TRBJ1-5	TRBV19	CASRRTGSQPQHF
NA	TRBJ2-5	TRBV9	CASSVAGTVWGVQYF
NA	TRBJ1-6	TRBV6-5	CASSYGVAGSPLHF
NA	TRBJ1-5	TRBV4-2	CASSQRGLGQPQHF
NA	TRBJ2-7	TRBV5-1	CASRWGHEQYF
NA	TRBJ1-2	TRBV12-3/TRBV12-4	CASSFDSSHYGYTF
TRBD1	TRBJ1-2	TRBV6-2/TRBV6-3	CASSPPGTGPFYGYTF
NA	TRBJ2-1	TRBV7-9	CASSPDRFSYNEQFF
NA	TRBJ2-7	TRBV12-3/TRBV12-4	CASSTNGLRPLYEQYF
NA	TRBJ2-1	TRBV18	CASSPTQNNEQFF
NA	TRBJ1-5	TRBV2	CASSAGYQPQHF
NA	TRBJ1-1	TRBV7-8	CASSRGAVFGTEAFF
NA	TRBJ1-3	TRBV4-1	CASSLTPGPINPGNTIYF
NA	TRBJ1-1	TRBV25-1	CASSERGGRITEAFF
TRBD1	TRBJ2-2	TRBV18	CASSPQGRNGELFF
NA	TRBJ2-5	TRBV20-1	CSARVQETQYF
NA	TRBJ2-7	TRBV12-3/TRBV12-4	CASSPHSGRGYEQYF
TRBD2	TRBJ2-1	TRBV4-3	CASSLIGGANNEQFF
TRBD1	TRBJ2-5	TRBV7-9	CASSFYRGLQTQYF
TRBD1	TRBJ1-3	TRBV7-2	CASSQSPGQGGNTIYF
NA	TRBJ1-1	TRBV30	CAWIKEGNTEAFF
TRBD2	TRBJ2-2	TRBV7-2	CASSPGLAGLGELFF
TRBD2	TRBJ2-1	TRBV19	CASSISGFYNEQFF
NA	TRBJ2-7	TRBV20-1	CSLSGGHYEQYF
TRBD2	TRBJ2-3	TRBV28	CAPGGPSRADTQYF
TRBD2	TRBJ2-3	TRBV6-1	CASSGSGADTQYF
NA	TRBJ1-1	TRBV7-3	CASSPSYTKAEAFF
TRBD2	TRBJ2-2	TRBV6-5	CASSSEWAGDTGELFF
TRBD2	TRBJ2-2	TRBV7-6	CASSLIPSGTSGYTGELFF
NA	TRBJ2-3	TRBV4-1	CASSQGEERTDTQYF
NA	TRBJ1-6	TRBV7-2	CASSLVTAVGRGRSPLHF
NA	TRBJ1-1	TRBV6-2/TRBV6-3	CASSPHRVMNTEAFF